The sequence of this T cell receptor (beta chain) was determined in a study of CD8+ T cells in alopecia areata. Study at large: Donor skin was harvested from approximately 6-12-month-old C3H/HeJ mice with spontaneous alopecia and grafted onto roughly 6-10-week-old female C3H/HeJ recipients.

This clone occurred a few times. Its matching antigen is unknown. The listed genes are named as in mouse. The CDR3 end falls 4 residues outside the read, so it is completed with the germline J gene. After isolation, RNA underwent reverse transcription to generate cDNA as the sequencing template. Repertoires were generated with immunoSEQ multiplex PCR, while TCRdb's copy carries only in-frame clones and drops some. Listed here are around 100,000 clones without any singletons, the top ten holding about 18%. After removal of 3 bases from V and 5 bases from J, the junction contained 5 bases not matched to a gene. The CDR3 consists of 15 residues. In germline, CDR1 is NSQYPW, CDR2 LRSPGD (reference sequence). Study results and limitations: Scalp lesions, especially in alopecia totalis/universalis, had higher clonality than normal scalp. Scalp sequencing also captures normal skin's resident alphabeta T cells. Unlike in mice, where it was clearer, TCR sharing across patients was less clear, possibly HLA-related.

The chain joins TRBV1 to TRBJ1-4, with 8 nucleotides matching TRBD1. This sequence originates from a C3H/HeJ mouse with alopecia areata. MHC haplotype: H2-k. Sequencing was done on a sample of lesional skin. CDR3 region: CTCSATGERNERLFF. The CDR3 DNA, read in part, is TGCACCTGCAGTGCGACAGGGGAGCGGAACGAA. The full variable domain, in which reference TRBV1 and TRBJ1-4 provide the parts outside the CDR3, is VTLLEQNPRWRLVPRGQAVNLRCILKNSQYPWMSWYQQDLQKQLQWLFTLRSPGDKEVKSLPGADYLATRVTDTELRLQVANMSQGRTLYCTCSATGERNERLFFGHGTKLSVL.